A single T cell receptor (beta chain) is shown here with its context. Reverse transcription of roughly 0.45 to 1 ug RNA was performed with random hexamers. One entry per CDR3 protein results from TCRdb running MiXCR on the immunoSEQ multiplex PCR reads. This table has approximately 150,000 distinct CDR3 sequences, approximately 96% appearing once. These data originate in a study of CD8 T cells in Susac syndrome. Across the whole study: Patients with Susac syndrome were therapy-naive, on corticosteroids, or on intravenous immunoglobulin alone at blood draw.

In germline, CDR1 is KGHSH, CDR2 LQKENI. The CDR3 contains 14 residues. With 6 bases clipped from V and 8 bases from J, the junction kept 5 bases outside the gene matches. Sequencing was done on a sample of CD4+ T cells from PBMCs. The source of this sequence is a human donor with Susac syndrome. The genes are TRBV18 and TRBJ1-6, with 9 positions matching TRBD1. The CDR3 here is CASSSTGGDSPLHF. Here the CDR3 DNA reads TGTGCCAGCTCGTCGACAGGGGGGGATTCACCCCTCCACTTT. The variable domain in full, completed from reference TRBV18 and TRBJ1-6, reads NAGVMQNPRHLVRRRGQEARLRCSPMKGHSHVYWYRQLPEEGLKFMVYLQKENIIDESGMPKERFSAEFPKEGPSILRIQQVVRGDSAAYFCASSSTGGDSPLHFGNGTRLTVT.